This paragraph reports one T cell receptor (beta chain). The sample originates from a study of blood T cell repertoires in COVID-19. For the study at large: Samples came from the United States, Italy and Spain, spanning acute and convalescent COVID-19. The cDNA or gDNA used as material had been derived from T cells, B-cell-depleted T cells, or PBMCs.

J was trimmed by 6 bases and V by 4 bases; bases with no gene match: 6. CDR3 length: 16 residues. The germline V gene has CDR1 SEHNR and CDR2 FQNEAQ (reference sequence). Sequencing was performed with immunoSEQ multiplex PCR; in TCRdb, only in-frame clones are kept and a portion is missing. The table includes about 150,000 clones, 80% detected once. This TCR came from a man aged 55 to 69 with acute or convalescent COVID-19. The material sequenced was peripheral blood. The chain carries TRBV7-9 and TRBJ2-1, with 13 bases matching TRBD2. CDR3 protein: CASSWLRLAGGNEQFF. Written as DNA, the CDR3 is TGTGCCAGCAGCTGGCTACGACTAGCGGGAGGCAATGAGCAGTTCTTC. The whole variable domain, filled in from reference TRBV7-9 and TRBJ2-1, reads DTGVSQNPRHKITKRGQNVTFRCDPISEHNRLYWYRQTLGQGPEFLTYFQNEAQLEKSRLLSDRFSAERPKGSFSTLEIQRTEQGDSAMYLCASSWLRLAGGNEQFFGPGTRLTVL.